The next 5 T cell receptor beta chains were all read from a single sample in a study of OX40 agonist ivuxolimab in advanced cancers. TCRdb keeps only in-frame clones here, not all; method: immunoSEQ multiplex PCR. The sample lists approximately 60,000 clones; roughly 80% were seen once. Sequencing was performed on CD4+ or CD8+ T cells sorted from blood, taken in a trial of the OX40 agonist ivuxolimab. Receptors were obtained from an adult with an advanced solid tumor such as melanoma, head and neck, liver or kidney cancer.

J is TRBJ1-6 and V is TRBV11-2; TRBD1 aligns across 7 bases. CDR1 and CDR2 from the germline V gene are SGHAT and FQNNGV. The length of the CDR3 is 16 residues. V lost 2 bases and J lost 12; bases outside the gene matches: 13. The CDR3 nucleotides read TGTGCCAGCAGCTTAAATACCGGGACAGATATTCAACCCCTCCACTTT. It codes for CASSLNTGTDIQPLHF.

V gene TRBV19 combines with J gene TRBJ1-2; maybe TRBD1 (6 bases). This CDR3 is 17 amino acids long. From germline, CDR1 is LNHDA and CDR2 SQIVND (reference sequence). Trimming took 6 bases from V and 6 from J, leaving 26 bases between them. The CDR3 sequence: CASSPKWGGAPRDGYTF. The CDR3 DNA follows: TGTGCCAGTAGCCCGAAGTGGGGGGGGGCGCCGAGGGATGGCTACACCTTC.

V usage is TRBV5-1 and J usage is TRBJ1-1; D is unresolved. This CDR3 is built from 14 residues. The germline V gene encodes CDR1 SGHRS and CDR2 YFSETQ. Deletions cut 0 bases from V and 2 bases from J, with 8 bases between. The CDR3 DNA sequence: TGCGCCAGCAGCTTGGACGACCTAAACACTGAAGCTTTCTTT. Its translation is CASSLDDLNTEAFF.

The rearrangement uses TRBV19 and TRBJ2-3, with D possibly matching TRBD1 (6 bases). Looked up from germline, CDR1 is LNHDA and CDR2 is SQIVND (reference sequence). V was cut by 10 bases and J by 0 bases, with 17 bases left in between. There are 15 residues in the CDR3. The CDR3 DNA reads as TGTGCCACATCCCTCACAGGGTTAAGCACAGATACGCAGTATTTT. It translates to CATSLTGLSTDTQYF. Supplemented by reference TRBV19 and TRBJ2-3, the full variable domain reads DGGITQSPKYLFRKEGQNVTLSCEQNLNHDAMYWYRQDPGQGLRLIYYSQIVNDFQKGDIAEGYSVSREKKESFPLTVTSAQKNPTAFYLCATSLTGLSTDTQYFGPGTRLTVL.

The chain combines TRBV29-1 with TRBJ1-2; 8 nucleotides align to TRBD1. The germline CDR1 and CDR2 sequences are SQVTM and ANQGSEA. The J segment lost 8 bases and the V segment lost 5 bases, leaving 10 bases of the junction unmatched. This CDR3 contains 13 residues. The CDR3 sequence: CSVKWQGAAGYTF. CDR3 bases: TGCAGCGTTAAATGGCAGGGGGCTGCCGGCTACACCTTC.